Each of the 2 T cell receptor beta chains below was sequenced from the same sample in a study of patients and donors after allogeneic stem cell transplantation. TCRdb ran MiXCR on the RT-PCR reads and lists one entry per CDR3 protein. The sample yields 920,000 or so distinct CDR3 sequences, roughly 17% seen once. Sequencing was performed on blood, either unsorted or a sorted T cell fraction (not recorded which). These receptors came from a human donor who was either an allogeneic HSCT recipient or a stem cell or donor lymphocyte infusion donor (not recorded which). It is not recorded whose cells these are; they may come from a transplant donor.

This clonotype was detected many times. V is TRBV12-3 or TRBV12-4 and J is TRBJ2-5, with no clear D. The CDR3 runs 12 residues. V lost 5 bases to trimming and J lost 4 bases, with 8 bases between them. CDR3 coding DNA: TGTGCCAGCAGTCTCAGTGCAGAGACCCAGTACTTC. It is translated as CASSLSAETQYF.

V usage is TRBV20-1 and J usage is TRBJ2-1; D may be TRBD1 (5 bases). This CDR3 has 14 residues. Germline values: CDR1 DFQATT, CDR2 SNEGSKA (reference sequence). The V gene lost 5 bases and the J gene lost 0 bases, with 11 bases spanning the gap. This CDR3 reads CSASQGSSYNEQFF. CDR3 DNA: TGCAGTGCTTCCCAGGGATCCTCCTACAATGAGCAGTTCTTC.